The clone carrying this T cell receptor beta chain has just a few counts. Germline V CDR1 and CDR2: MNHNS, SASEGT. This CDR3 is built from 17 residues. Trimming at V came to 2 bases and at J to 2 bases, leaving 9 bases not matched to a gene. TCRdb ran MiXCR on the RT-PCR reads and lists one entry per CDR3 protein. Among 500,000 to 650,000 distinct CDR3 sequences listed, 6.5% to 8% were seen once. The data were obtained in a study of response to subunit inactivated influenza vaccine. This TCR came from a man aged 45 to 75 who received an inactivated influenza vaccine. The source was PBMCs from blood, collected roughly 24 months after vaccination. The chain joins TRBV6-1 to TRBJ2-5, with 9 bases lining up with TRBD2. The CDR3 loop is CASSEFVVAGGQETQYF. CDR3 bases: TGTGCCAGCAGTGAATTTGTGGTGGCGGGGGGGCAAGAGACCCAGTACTTC.